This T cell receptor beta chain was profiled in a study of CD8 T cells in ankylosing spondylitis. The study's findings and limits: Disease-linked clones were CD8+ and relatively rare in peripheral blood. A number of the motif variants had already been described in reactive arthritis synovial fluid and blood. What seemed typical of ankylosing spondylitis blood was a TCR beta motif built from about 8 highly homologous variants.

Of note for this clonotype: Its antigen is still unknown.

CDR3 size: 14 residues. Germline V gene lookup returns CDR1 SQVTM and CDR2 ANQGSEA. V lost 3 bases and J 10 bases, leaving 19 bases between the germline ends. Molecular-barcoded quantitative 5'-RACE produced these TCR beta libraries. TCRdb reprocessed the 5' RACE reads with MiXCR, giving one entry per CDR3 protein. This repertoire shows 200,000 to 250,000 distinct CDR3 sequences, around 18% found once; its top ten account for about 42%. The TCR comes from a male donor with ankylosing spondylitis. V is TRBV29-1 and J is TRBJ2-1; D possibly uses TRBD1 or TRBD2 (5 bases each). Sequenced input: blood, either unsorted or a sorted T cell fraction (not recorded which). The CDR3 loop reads CSVDVGREGPEQFF. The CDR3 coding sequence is TGCAGCGTTGATGTGGGTCGAGAGGGACCAGAGCAGTTCTTC.